This TCR beta chain was documented in a study of neurological immune-mediated disorders. This clonotype has ten or more counts. Its antigen remains unknown. Study findings and constraints: Association with the multiple sclerosis repertoire cluster was not found for any clinical or MRI feature. The absence of shared CDR3 amino acid sequences among expanded clones across subjects suggests private repertoires in all groups.

CDR3 length: 13 residues. CDR1 is SGHRS and CDR2 is YFSETQ in the germline V gene. The V gene end was trimmed by 1 base and the J gene end by 6 bases; junction bases not matched to a gene: 3. Unsorted libraries used 2 million PBMCs kept at -80 degrees C. The cDNA was produced through 5'RACE with 10-nucleotide random UMIs. TCRdb redid the calling of the 5' RACE reads with MiXCR, one entry per CDR3 protein. This table holds under 35,000 distinct CDR3 sequences, around 1.5% found once. The receptor was derived from a woman in her 30s with multiple sclerosis. The specimen was PBMCs. The chain employs TRBV5-1 and TRBJ1-2, with 7 bases identical to TRBD1. The CDR3 is CASSLQGEDGYTF. CDR3 DNA: TGCGCCAGCAGCTTGCAGGGGGAGGATGGCTACACCTTC.